Listed below are T cell receptor beta chains from one sample, sequenced in a study of regulatory T cells in long-lasting Graves disease. Via MiXCR, TCRdb re-called the multiplex PCR reads, giving one row per CDR3 protein. The sample holds roughly 510,000 distinct CDR3 sequences; about 16% are singletons and the top ten take 12%. These data were likewise used in another study, on T cells in Graves' hyperthyroidism and ophthalmopathy.

The sample was peripheral blood mononuclear cells (PBMCs), taken at new diagnosis, from a patient treated with antithyroid drugs. These receptors were collected from a man between 18 and 35 years old with Graves disease. Both conserved end residues are part of each CDR3. Fields, in order: clone size, CDR3 length, J gene, V gene, D gene, CDR3 protein, CDR3 DNA. D genes are given only for firm matches. Rows may omit the clone size; those that give it use once, few, many or a size class.

abundance: .
len: 15
j_gene: TRBJ2-3
v_gene: TRBV9
d_gene: TRBD2
CDR3aa: CASSASGSGTDTQYF
CDR3nt: TGTGCCAGCAGCGCTAGCGGGAGCGGGACAGATACGCAGTATTTT

abundance: .
len: 15
j_gene: TRBJ1-2
v_gene: TRBV5-1
d_gene: TRBD1
CDR3aa: CASSFGGRGHSGCTF
CDR3nt: TGCGCCAGCAGCTTTGGAGGCAGGGGGCATTCTGGCTGCACCTTC

abundance: .
len: 15
j_gene: TRBJ1-3
v_gene: TRBV5-6
d_gene: .
CDR3aa: CASSLMAGSGNTIYF
CDR3nt: TGTGCCAGCAGCTTGATGGCCGGCTCTGGAAACACCATATATTTT

abundance: .
len: 15
j_gene: TRBJ1-1
v_gene: TRBV6-5
d_gene: .
CDR3aa: CASSYSSVRHAEAFF
CDR3nt: TGTGCCAGCAGTTACTCGAGCGTTAGGCACGCTGAAGCTTTCTTT

abundance: .
len: 18
j_gene: TRBJ2-1
v_gene: TRBV7-3
d_gene: TRBD2
CDR3aa: CASSLKGTSGRARGEQFF
CDR3nt: TGTGCCAGCAGCTTAAAAGGGACTAGCGGGAGGGCCAGAGGTGAGCAGTTCTTC

abundance: .
len: 13
j_gene: TRBJ2-7
v_gene: TRBV10-3
d_gene: .
CDR3aa: CAISATIGWEQYF
CDR3nt: TGTGCCATCAGTGCCACTATCGGCTGGGAGCAGTACTTC

abundance: few
len: 14
j_gene: TRBJ1-1
v_gene: TRBV6-2/TRBV6-3
d_gene: .
CDR3aa: CASSGLDRNTEAFF
CDR3nt: TGTGCCAGCAGTGGGCTGGACAGGAACACTGAAGCTTTCTTT

abundance: .
len: 15
j_gene: TRBJ2-7
v_gene: TRBV10-3
d_gene: TRBD1
CDR3aa: CAISESTGVVYEQYF
CDR3nt: TGTGCCATCAGTGAGTCGACAGGGGTTGTATACGAGCAGTACTTC

abundance: few
len: 16
j_gene: TRBJ1-1
v_gene: TRBV18
d_gene: .
CDR3aa: CASSPNTGDLNTEAFF
CDR3nt: TGTGCCAGCTCACCAAACACGGGGGATTTGAACACTGAAGCTTTCTTT

abundance: .
len: 17
j_gene: TRBJ1-1
v_gene: TRBV18
d_gene: .
CDR3aa: CASSPPTGGALNTEAFF
CDR3nt: TGTGCCAGCTCACCACCCACTGGAGGGGCCCTGAACACTGAAGCTTTCTTT

abundance: .
len: 15
j_gene: TRBJ2-7
v_gene: TRBV4-2
d_gene: .
CDR3aa: CASSQPSRSSYEQYF
CDR3nt: TGTGCCAGCAGCCAGCCTAGCAGGAGCTCCTACGAGCAGTACTTC

abundance: .
len: 11
j_gene: TRBJ2-3
v_gene: TRBV20-1
d_gene: .
CDR3aa: CSARTGSTQYF
CDR3nt: TGCAGTGCTAGAACAGGGTCAACGCAGTATTTT

abundance: few
len: 16
j_gene: TRBJ2-3
v_gene: TRBV9
d_gene: TRBD2
CDR3aa: CASSVDGSGVTDTQYF
CDR3nt: TGTGCCAGCAGCGTAGACGGTAGCGGGGTCACAGATACGCAGTATTTT

abundance: few
len: 16
j_gene: TRBJ2-1
v_gene: TRBV5-1
d_gene: TRBD2
CDR3aa: CASRLHPAGAGDEQFF
CDR3nt: TGCGCCAGCAGGCTCCACCCGGCGGGAGCCGGGGATGAGCAGTTCTTC

abundance: many
len: 14
j_gene: TRBJ1-3
v_gene: TRBV28
d_gene: .
CDR3aa: CASSLTQTGNTIYF
CDR3nt: TGTGCCAGCAGTTTGACGCAAACTGGAAACACCATATATTTT

abundance: many
len: 17
j_gene: TRBJ2-5
v_gene: TRBV12-3/TRBV12-4
d_gene: .
CDR3aa: CASSSKPPGTIQETQYF
CDR3nt: TGTGCCAGCAGTTCAAAACCGCCGGGAACAATTCAAGAGACCCAGTACTTC

abundance: many
len: 15
j_gene: TRBJ2-3
v_gene: TRBV28
d_gene: .
CDR3aa: CASSFSWRNTDTQYF
CDR3nt: TGTGCCAGCAGTTTTTCGTGGCGGAACACAGATACGCAGTATTTT

abundance: many
len: 14
j_gene: TRBJ2-7
v_gene: TRBV11-2
d_gene: .
CDR3aa: CASSMGHRTYEQYF
CDR3nt: TGTGCCAGCAGCATGGGACACCGAACCTACGAGCAGTACTTC

abundance: many
len: 15
j_gene: TRBJ1-5
v_gene: TRBV28
d_gene: .
CDR3aa: CASSLSVRGSQPQHF
CDR3nt: TGTGCCAGCAGTTTATCGGTGAGGGGAAGTCAGCCCCAGCATTTT

abundance: many
len: 13
j_gene: TRBJ1-2
v_gene: TRBV28
d_gene: .
CDR3aa: CASKGITPYGYTF
CDR3nt: TGTGCCAGCAAGGGGATTACTCCGTATGGCTACACCTTC

abundance: many
len: 14
j_gene: TRBJ2-1
v_gene: TRBV29-1
d_gene: .
CDR3aa: CSVERRVPNNEQFF
CDR3nt: TGCAGCGTTGAACGGAGGGTGCCTAACAATGAGCAGTTCTTC

abundance: many
len: 12
j_gene: TRBJ1-1
v_gene: TRBV5-1
d_gene: .
CDR3aa: CASSPAGSEAFF
CDR3nt: TGCGCCAGCAGCCCGGCGGGGTCTGAAGCTTTCTTT

abundance: many
len: 13
j_gene: TRBJ1-1
v_gene: TRBV6-1
d_gene: .
CDR3aa: CASRVSQSTEAFF
CDR3nt: TGTGCCAGCAGAGTGTCGCAGAGTACTGAAGCTTTCTTT

abundance: few
len: 16
j_gene: TRBJ2-5
v_gene: TRBV12-3/TRBV12-4
d_gene: .
CDR3aa: CASSLLGAGDQETQYF
CDR3nt: TGTGCCAGCAGTTTGTTGGGGGCAGGAGACCAAGAGACCCAGTACTTC

abundance: many
len: 16
j_gene: TRBJ2-1
v_gene: TRBV12-3/TRBV12-4
d_gene: TRBD2
CDR3aa: CASRLYRRESYNEQFF
CDR3nt: TGTGCCAGCAGACTTTATCGGCGGGAGTCCTACAATGAGCAGTTCTTC

abundance: few
len: 14
j_gene: TRBJ2-5
v_gene: TRBV5-6
d_gene: .
CDR3aa: CASSFISGEETQYF
CDR3nt: TGTGCCAGCAGCTTCATTTCGGGAGAAGAGACCCAGTACTTC

abundance: few
len: 12
j_gene: TRBJ2-1
v_gene: TRBV20-1
d_gene: .
CDR3aa: CSARGALNEQFF
CDR3nt: TGCAGTGCTAGAGGAGCTCTCAATGAGCAGTTCTTC

abundance: many
len: 15
j_gene: TRBJ2-7
v_gene: TRBV11-2
d_gene: .
CDR3aa: CASSARQGAAGEQYF
CDR3nt: TGTGCCAGCAGCGCCCGACAAGGGGCAGCGGGCGAGCAGTACTTC

abundance: .
len: 15
j_gene: TRBJ2-3
v_gene: TRBV3-1
d_gene: .
CDR3aa: CASSQGVSGTDTQYF
CDR3nt: TGTGCCAGCAGCCAAGGGGTCTCTGGTACAGATACGCAGTATTTT

abundance: few
len: 15
j_gene: TRBJ2-7
v_gene: TRBV9
d_gene: TRBD2
CDR3aa: CASSAGLAGVGEQYF
CDR3nt: TGTGCCAGCAGCGCCGGACTAGCGGGAGTTGGCGAGCAGTACTTC

abundance: many
len: 14
j_gene: TRBJ2-2
v_gene: TRBV12-3/TRBV12-4
d_gene: .
CDR3aa: CASSFLSSTGELFF
CDR3nt: TGTGCCAGCAGTTTCTTGAGTAGCACCGGGGAGCTGTTTTTT

abundance: few
len: 18
j_gene: TRBJ1-2
v_gene: TRBV13
d_gene: TRBD1
CDR3aa: CASSSRGDRPADNYGYTF
CDR3nt: TGTGCCAGCAGCTCGAGGGGGGACAGACCAGCAGATAACTATGGCTACACCTTC

abundance: .
len: 15
j_gene: TRBJ2-3
v_gene: TRBV5-1
d_gene: .
CDR3aa: CASSFIGGLTDTQYF
CDR3nt: TGCGCCAGCAGCTTTATAGGGGGACTCACAGATACGCAGTATTTT